The rows below give T cell receptor beta chains drawn from one sample of a study of glioma-infiltrating T cells. MiXCR, run by TCRdb on the multiplex PCR reads, gives a single entry per CDR3 protein. Here the sample spans about 22,000 distinct CDR3 sequences, around 25% being singletons. Input material: glioma tissue, nonneoplastic brain tissue, or PBMCs (not recorded which). The receptors originated from a human donor with low-grade glioma or glioblastoma, undergoing nonglioma brain surgery, or in good health (not recorded which). Both conserved end residues are part of each CDR3. Each record gives: clone size, J gene, V gene, D gene, CDR3 DNA, CDR3 protein. D genes are given only for firm matches. Where a row states a size, it is once, few, many or the class of an expanded clone; other rows omit it.

>many|TRBJ2-7|TRBV5-1|.
TGCGCCAGCTCAACCGGCAATTCCTACGAGCAGTACTTC
CASSTGNSYEQYF
>many|TRBJ2-3|TRBV4-2|.
TGTGCCAGCAGCCGGCAAGATACGCAGTATTTT
CASSRQDTQYF
>many|TRBJ2-1|TRBV20-1|TRBD2
TGCAGTGCTAGAGTAACTAGCGGGGGCCTCTACAATGAGCAGTTCTTC
CSARVTSGGLYNEQFF
>many|TRBJ1-5|TRBV27|.
TGTGCCAGCAGTTTATCTCTCCCTTCCAATCAGCCCCAGCATTTT
CASSLSLPSNQPQHF
>.|TRBJ2-5|TRBV11-2|.
TGTGCCAGCAGCCAGTGGGGGACCCAGTACTTC
CASSQWGTQYF
>.|TRBJ2-1|TRBV4-3|.
TGCGCCAGCAGCCAAGAAAGAGGGGGGGGCCGGGATGAGCAGTTCTTC
CASSQERGGGRDEQFF
>many|TRBJ1-5|TRBV27|TRBD1
TGTGCCAGCAGGGCACAGGGGGCGGGCAATCAGCCCCAGCATTTT
CASRAQGAGNQPQHF
>few|TRBJ2-4|TRBV3-1|.
TGTGCCAGCAGCCAAGTATACGGGAGCGGGCTTAAAAACATTCAGTACTTC
CASSQVYGSGLKNIQYF
>few|TRBJ2-1|TRBV10-2|.
TGCACCACCCTGAGCGGGACAGATTACAATGAGCAGTTCTTC
CTTLSGTDYNEQFF
>many|TRBJ2-7|TRBV14|.
TGTGCCAGCAGCCCCGATTTAAGTCAAAACAGCGAGCAGTACTTC
CASSPDLSQNSEQYF
>.|TRBJ2-5|TRBV4-1|TRBD2
TGCAACAGCAGCCAAGTGGGCCTAGCGGGGTTCCAAGAGACCCAGTACTTC
CNSSQVGLAGFQETQYF
>few|TRBJ1-6|TRBV18|.
TGTGCCAGCTCACTGGACGAGCGGGATACACCCCTCCACTTT
CASSLDERDTPLHF
>.|TRBJ2-5|TRBV3-1|TRBD2
TGTGCCAGCAGCCAAGAGTACGGGACTAGCGGCCGTGTGACCCAGTACTTC
CASSQEYGTSGRVTQYF
>.|TRBJ1-5|TRBV5-4|.
TGTGCCAGCAGCTTGCGGGGGACCAATCAGCCCCAGCATTTT
CASSLRGTNQPQHF
>many|TRBJ2-1|TRBV20-1|.
TGCAGTGCTAGAGTTCCAGGGCTGTACAATGAGCAGTTCTTC
CSARVPGLYNEQFF
>many|TRBJ1-3|TRBV7-2|TRBD1
TGTGCCAGCAGCTCCCGGACAGGGGGATTTGGAAACACCATATATTTT
CASSSRTGGFGNTIYF
>many|TRBJ2-7|TRBV10-3|.
TGTGCCATCAGTGCCAGCTACGAGCAGTACTTC
CAISASYEQYF
>many|TRBJ2-6|TRBV28|.
TGTGCCAGCAGTTTAACTCCGTATGGGGCCAACGTCCTGACTTTC
CASSLTPYGANVLTF
>many|TRBJ2-7|TRBV7-9|.
TGTGCCAGCAGGGCCGGGACCCAAATATACGGATACGAGCAGTACTTC
CASRAGTQIYGYEQYF
>many|TRBJ2-3|TRBV20-1|.
TGCAGTGCTCCTGACAGCACAGATACGCAGTATTTT
CSAPDSTDTQYF
>.|TRBJ2-7|TRBV11-2|TRBD1
TGTGCCAGCAGCTTAACGGACAGGGTGATGGAGCAGTACTTC
CASSLTDRVMEQYF
>.|TRBJ2-1|TRBV3-1|TRBD2
TGTCCCATAGAGACTAGCGGGGGGGTCAGGAGGAATGAGCAGTTCTTC
CPIETSGGVRRNEQFF
>many|TRBJ2-5|TRBV6-2/TRBV6-3|TRBD2
TGTGCCAGCTGCCTAGCGGTGCAAGAGACCCAGTACTTC
CASCLAVQETQYF
>.|TRBJ2-3|TRBV9|.
TGTGCCAGCAGCGCCTCGAACCGGGACCCCACCTATTTT
CASSASNRDPTYF
>.|TRBJ2-3|TRBV11-2|.
TGTGCCAGCGGATTTGGGCTTTTATCAGATACGCAGTATTTT
CASGFGLLSDTQYF
>.|TRBJ1-6|TRBV18|.
TGTGCCAGCTCACCGGCTCCCTCGACGCCCTCATATAATTCACCCCTCCACTTT
CASSPAPSTPSYNSPLHF